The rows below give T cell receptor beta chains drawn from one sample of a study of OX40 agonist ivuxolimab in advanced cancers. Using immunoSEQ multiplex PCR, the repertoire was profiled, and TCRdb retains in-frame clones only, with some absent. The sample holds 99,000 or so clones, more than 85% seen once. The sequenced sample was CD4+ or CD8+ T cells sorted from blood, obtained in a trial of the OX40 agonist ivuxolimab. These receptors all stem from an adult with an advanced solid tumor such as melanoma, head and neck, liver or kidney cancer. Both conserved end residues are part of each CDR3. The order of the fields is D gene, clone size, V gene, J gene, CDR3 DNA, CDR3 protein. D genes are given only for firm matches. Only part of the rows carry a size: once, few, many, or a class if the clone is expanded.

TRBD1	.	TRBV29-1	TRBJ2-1	TGCAGCGTTGTTGGGGGGACAGGATCCTACAATGAGCAGTTCTTC	CSVVGGTGSYNEQFF
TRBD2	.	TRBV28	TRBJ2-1	TGTGCCAGCTGGCCTCTTGGACTAGCGGACAATGAGCAGTTCTTC	CASWPLGLADNEQFF
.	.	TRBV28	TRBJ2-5	TGTGCCAGCAGTTTAGGTCTGGGGGAGACCCAGTACTTC	CASSLGLGETQYF
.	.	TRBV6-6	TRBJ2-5	TGTGCCAGCAGTTCCACAGAGACCCAGTACTTC	CASSSTETQYF
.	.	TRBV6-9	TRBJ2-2	TGTGCCAGCAGTTACTCAGGGAGGACGGCCGGGGAGCTGTTTTTT	CASSYSGRTAGELFF
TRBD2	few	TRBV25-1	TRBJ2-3	TGTGCCAGCAGTGAGGGACTAGCGGGAGCTATCACAGATACGCAGTATTTT	CASSEGLAGAITDTQYF
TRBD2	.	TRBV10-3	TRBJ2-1	TGTGCCAGCACTAGCGGCGGCTCCTACAATGAGCAGTTCTTC	CASTSGGSYNEQFF
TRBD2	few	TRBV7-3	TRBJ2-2	TGTGCCAGCAGCTCTAGCGGGAACACCGGGGAGCTGTTTTTT	CASSSSGNTGELFF
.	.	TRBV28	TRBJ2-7	TGTGCCAGCAAGGGGGTCTGGGCCTACGAGCAGTACTTC	CASKGVWAYEQYF
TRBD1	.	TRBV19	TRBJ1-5	TGTGCCAGTAGTCTCTTACAGGGGGCAAGTGGCAATCAGCCCCAGCATTTT	CASSLLQGASGNQPQHF
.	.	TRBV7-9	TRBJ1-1	TGTGCCAGCAGCTTAGCGCTGGGGGGAGGTATGAACACTGAAGCTTTCTTT	CASSLALGGGMNTEAFF
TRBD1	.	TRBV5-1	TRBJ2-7	TGCGCCAGCAGCTTGGGGGACAGGGGTGGCTACGAGCAGTACTTC	CASSLGDRGGYEQYF
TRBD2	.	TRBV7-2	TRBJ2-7	TGTGCCAGCAGCGCAAGGACTAGCGGGAGCTACGAGCAGTACTTC	CASSARTSGSYEQYF